One and the same sample provided the 8 T cell receptor beta chains below, sequenced in a study of blood T cell repertoires in COVID-19. Assay used: immunoSEQ multiplex PCR; TCRdb lists only in-frame clones, some missing. Of about 73,000 clones listed, 80% to 90% are singletons. Sequences were obtained from peripheral blood. These receptors were taken from a man in his fifties with active COVID-19.

This clone was picked up one time. The gene calls are TRBV19 and TRBJ2-7, with TRBD2 matching over 11 bases. The J segment lost 2 bases and the V segment lost 5 bases, leaving 8 bases of the junction unmatched. The germline V gene encodes CDR1 LNHDA and CDR2 SQIVND (reference sequence). The CDR3 extends over 16 amino acids. The CDR3 region is CASSVQTSGTPYEQYF. In nucleotides, the CDR3 is TGTGCCAGTAGTGTCCAGACTAGCGGGACGCCCTACGAGCAGTACTTC.

This clone occurred a few times. The V gene is TRBV5-4, the J gene TRBJ2-3; 11 bases agree with TRBD2. The CDR3 is 14 residues long. J was trimmed by 11 bases and V by 3 bases; bases with no gene match: 8. Germline-derived CDR1 and CDR2 are SGHNT and YYREEE (reference sequence). The CDR3, as DNA: TGTGCCAGCAGCTCTGATAGCGGGAGGGGTAAGCAGTATTTT. It yields the protein CASSSDSGRGKQYF. The full variable domain, completed using reference TRBV5-4 and TRBJ2-3, is ETGVTQSPTHLIKTRGQQVTLRCSSQSGHNTVSWYQQALGQGPQFIFQYYREEENGRGNFPPRFSGLQFPNYSSELNVNALELDDSALYLCASSSDSGRGKQYFGPGTRLTVL.

This clone was detected only a few times. The chain employs TRBV23-1 and TRBJ1-2; TRBD1 agrees at 8 bases. TRBV23-1 is given ORF status, its function remaining uncertain. The ends lost 8 bases at V and 12 bases at J; junction bases unmatched: 14. This CDR3 contains 13 residues. Here the CDR3 reads CASRDGTGVRDTF. The CDR3 DNA sequence: TGCGCCAGCCGGGATGGGACAGGTGTCAGGGACACCTTC.

The gene calls are TRBV6-2 or TRBV6-3 and TRBJ1-1, with a tentative D call TRBD1 (5 bases). Between the trimmed V and J ends, which lost 2 bases and 8 bases, there was a span of 12 bases. CDR1 is MNHEY and CDR2 is SVGEGT in the germline V gene. The CDR3 runs 13 residues. Here the CDR3 DNA reads TGTGCCAGCAGTTACACGGGGGAGGTGGAAGCTTTCTTT. Translating it yields CASSYTGEVEAFF.

The gene calls are TRBV9 and TRBJ1-1; possible D gene TRBD1, 6 bases. The CDR3 is 17 amino acids. Germline CDR1 SGDLS, CDR2 YYNGEE. Trimming removed 0 bases from V and 1 base from J, with 16 bases in between. The CDR3, as DNA: TGTGCCAGCAGCGTAGCGGGTCCTGGACAGCCGAACACTGAAGCTTTCTTT. Protein product: CASSVAGPGQPNTEAFF.

This chain links TRBV6-6 with TRBJ1-4; D uncertain. V dropped 0 bases and J dropped 8 bases, with 16 bases sitting between them. Germline V gives CDR1 MNHNY, CDR2 SVGAGI (reference sequence). The CDR3 contains 16 residues. The CDR3 reads CASSYSATRQAEKLFF. CDR3 DNA sequence: TGTGCCAGCAGTTACTCCGCCACACGCCAGGCGGAAAAACTGTTTTTT.

The chain recombines TRBV5-1 with TRBJ2-1, with 12 bases aligning to TRBD2. In germline, CDR1 is SGHRS, CDR2 YFSETQ. The CDR3 runs 16 residues. V was clipped by 4 bases and J by 4 bases; unmatched bases: 6. The CDR3 bases are TGCGCCAGCAGCCGACCAGGGACTAGCGGGTACAATGAGCAGTTCTTC. It is translated as CASSRPGTSGYNEQFF.

The V call is TRBV18, the J call TRBJ2-3, with D possibly matching TRBD2 (6 bases). The CDR3 covers 13 residues. V lost 5 bases to trimming and J lost 9 bases, with 15 bases between them. Per the germline V gene, CDR1 is KGHSH and CDR2 is LQKENI. CDR3 DNA sequence: TGTGCCAGCTCAGATCGGGACTTTGAAACGCAGTATTTT. It translates to CASSDRDFETQYF.